One sample yielded the 24 T cell receptor beta chains listed below, sequenced in a study of T cells in Graves' hyperthyroidism and ophthalmopathy. RNA transcripts served as the template for amplifying TCR beta CDR3 regions. TCR CDR3 regions were first amplified by RT-PCR with HTBI primers. TCRdb reprocessed the multiplex PCR reads via MiXCR and lists one record per CDR3 protein. The repertoire holds some 270,000 distinct CDR3 sequences, roughly 13% seen once, with 7% to 9% in the top ten. Sequenced sample: blood. The source is a woman in her thirties or forties with Graves' hyperthyroidism.

This clonotype appeared a few times. The CDR3 coding sequence is TGTGCCAGCAGTTACGGGGGGCTGGGAGGTGGCAATCAGCCCCAGCATTTT. Its protein is CASSYGGLGGGNQPQHF. The gene calls are TRBV6-5 and TRBJ1-5; D might be TRBD1 (6 bases). The V gene's germline CDR1 is MNHEY and CDR2 SVGAGI. Trimming removed 2 bases at V and 2 bases at J, with 16 bases between. This CDR3 region has 17 residues.

The table lists this clonotype with a few counts. The chain is built from TRBV3-1 and TRBJ2-6; 8 bases match TRBD1. This CDR3 is 19 amino acids long. Germline CDR1 reads LGHDT; CDR2 reads YNNKEL (reference sequence). After removal of 0 bases from V and 0 bases from J, the junction contained 7 bases not matched to a gene. The CDR3 reads CASSQDIGTGNSGANVLTF. Here the CDR3 DNA reads TGTGCCAGCAGCCAAGATATCGGGACAGGCAACTCTGGGGCCAACGTCCTGACTTTC.

About this clonotype: One junction end does not reproduce the germline sequence, and a read error may be involved. The chain uses TRBV15 and TRBJ2-1; maybe TRBD2 (7 bases). The CDR3 is made up of 15 amino acids. The germline gives CDR1 LNHNV, CDR2 YYDKDF (reference sequence). DNA of the CDR3: TGTGCCGCCAGCAGAGACTGGACAGAAGCGGGGGAGCAGTTCTTC. Translation: CAASRDWTEAGEQFF.

Many counts were recorded for this clonotype. The CDR3, as DNA: TGTGCCAGCAGTTACTTGGACGGGACGGGGGCCCAGTACTTC. Amino acid sequence: CASSYLDGTGAQYF. The chain joins TRBV6-2 or TRBV6-3 to TRBJ2-5; D might be TRBD2 (6 bases). The CDR3 runs 14 residues. V lost 1 base to trimming and J lost 9 bases, with 15 bases between them. Looked up from germline, CDR1 is MNHEY and CDR2 is SVGEGT.

The table lists this clonotype with many counts. The rearrangement joins TRBV3-1 to TRBJ1-2; TRBD1 matches at 7 bases. CDR3 length: 13 amino acids. Germline-derived CDR1 and CDR2 are LGHDT and YNNKEL (reference sequence). The V and J ends lost 1 base and 8 bases, in that order; junction bases with no gene match: 4. The CDR3 nucleotides are TGTGCCAGCAGCCAAGGCCAGGGGGTCGGCTACACCTTC. Translation gives CASSQGQGVGYTF.

The chain couples TRBV9 to TRBJ2-3, with TRBD2 as a possible D gene (5 bases). The CDR3 contains 14 residues. V was shortened by 0 bases and J by 2 bases, with 7 bases between the two germline ends. Germline CDR1 and CDR2: SGDLS and YYNGEE. The CDR3 sequence is CASSVGRDTDTQYF. DNA for the CDR3: TGTGCCAGCAGCGTAGGACGGGACACAGATACGCAGTATTTT.

This chain links TRBV28 with TRBJ2-1, with 7 positions matching TRBD1. CDR3 length equals 17 residues. Germline V gene data show CDR1 as MDHEN and CDR2 as SYDVKM. The junction had 7 bases not matched to a gene; V was cut back by 2 bases and J by 0 bases. The CDR3 here is CASSLGVGTASYNEQFF. The CDR3 region has the DNA TGTGCCAGCAGTTTAGGGGTTGGGACAGCCTCCTACAATGAGCAGTTCTTC. Combining the CDR3 with reference TRBV28 and TRBJ2-1 gives the whole variable domain DVKVTQSSRYLVKRTGEKVFLECVQDMDHENMFWYRQDPGLGLRLIYFSYDVKMKEKGDIPEGYSVSREKKERFSLILESASTNQTSMYLCASSLGVGTASYNEQFFGPGTRLTVL.

This clonotype has a count of ten or more. The chain employs TRBV28 and TRBJ1-5, with D possibly TRBD1 on 5 matching bases. Germline assignment: CDR1 MDHEN and CDR2 SYDVKM. The CDR3 spans 15 residues. V was pared by 0 bases and J by 0 bases, with 6 bases between. The CDR3 here is CASSLWGVSNQPQHF. Written as DNA, the CDR3 is TGTGCCAGCAGTTTATGGGGGGTTAGCAATCAGCCCCAGCATTTT.

This chain uses TRBV12-3 or TRBV12-4 with TRBJ2-2; weak D call: TRBD2 (6 bases). V lost 3 bases, J lost 3 bases, and 14 bases lay in between. CDR3 length: 16 amino acids. The CDR3 DNA follows: TGTGCCAGCAGTTTTGGCACCCGCGGGGACACCGGGGAGCTGTTTTTT. Protein product: CASSFGTRGDTGELFF.

This clonotype was observed at least ten times. This rearrangement joins TRBV20-1 to TRBJ2-1; 16 bases match TRBD2. This CDR3 spans 16 amino acids. V was clipped by 1 base and J by 14 bases; unmatched bases: 11. The V gene's germline CDR1 is DFQATT and CDR2 SNEGSKA (reference sequence). CDR3 sequence reads: CSARVMGTSGRVVEFF. The CDR3 DNA sequence: TGCAGTGCTAGAGTAATGGGGACTAGCGGGAGGGTTGTTGAGTTCTTC.

This clonotype appeared many times. In nucleotides, the CDR3 is TGCAGTGGGGGGATTAGCACAGATACGCAGTATTTT. This sequence encodes CSGGISTDTQYF. This chain links TRBV20-1 with TRBJ2-3; either TRBD1 or TRBD2 may supply D (5 bases each). Trimming removed 7 bases from V and 0 bases from J, with 8 bases in between. The CDR3 extends over 12 amino acids. Germline lookup yields CDR1 DFQATT and CDR2 SNEGSKA (reference sequence).

This clonotype was counted ten times or more. V usage is TRBV29-1 and J usage is TRBJ1-1; possibly TRBD1 for D (6 bases). The CDR3 extends over 11 amino acids. V shed 7 bases and J shed 11 bases, with 17 bases lying between them. CDR1 is SQVTM, CDR2 ANQGSEA, per germline. The CDR3 region is CSALQGSGAFF. The DNA of the CDR3 is TGCAGCGCCTTACAGGGATCGGGCGCTTTCTTT.

This clonotype was detected only a few times. The rearrangement uses TRBV5-5 and TRBJ1-5, with a weak D call TRBD1 (5 bases). The CDR3 has 15 amino acids. V was shortened by 0 bases and J by 5 bases, with 12 bases between the two germline ends. CDR1 is SGHKS and CDR2 is YYEKEE in the germline V gene (reference sequence). The CDR3 DNA reads TGTGCCAGCAGCTTGGTCCCGGACAACTATCAGCCCCAGCATTTT. Its translation: CASSLVPDNYQPQHF.

In this sample, this clonotype turned up many times. The rearrangement joins TRBV9 to TRBJ2-5, with D possibly matching TRBD1 (6 bases). The CDR3 length is 15 residues. Trimming took 0 bases from V and 5 from J, leaving 14 bases between them. Per germline, CDR1 SGDLS and CDR2 YYNGEE. Here the CDR3 DNA reads TGTGCCAGCAGCGTAGGCCAGGGGCAGGGGGAGACCCAGTACTTC. Protein: CASSVGQGQGETQYF. Using reference TRBV9 and TRBJ2-5 for the parts outside the CDR3, the full variable domain is DSGVTQTPKHLITATGQRVTLRCSPRSGDLSVYWYQQSLDQGLQFLIQYYNGEERAKGNILERFSAQQFPDLHSELNLSSLELGDSALYFCASSVGQGQGETQYFGPGTRLLVL.

The chain has TRBV6-1 and TRBJ2-2; 8 nucleotides line up with TRBD2. The CDR3 totals 16 residues. Trimming cost V 8 bases and J 7 bases; bases outside gene matches: 15. Per the germline V gene, CDR1 is MNHNS and CDR2 is SASEGT. CDR3: CASHAESGRILGELFF. The CDR3 DNA reads TGTGCCAGCCATGCAGAAAGCGGGAGAATACTCGGGGAGCTGTTTTTT.

Ten or more counts support this clonotype. This chain joins TRBV12-3 or TRBV12-4 and TRBJ1-2; D unclear. This CDR3 region has 14 residues. V dropped 7 bases and J dropped 0 bases, with 12 bases sitting between them. Written as DNA, the CDR3 is TGTGCCAGCATCCTAGCGGGAACTAACTATGGCTACACCTTC. Encoded protein: CASILAGTNYGYTF.

This clonotype was detected many times. The chain carries TRBV19 and TRBJ2-5, with D possibly matching TRBD1 (6 bases). The CDR3 sequence is 15 residues long. V lost 4 bases and J 3 bases, leaving 15 bases between the germline ends. In germline, CDR1 is LNHDA, CDR2 SQIVND (reference sequence). The CDR3 protein is CASSTTGTPKETQYF. CDR3 DNA sequence: TGTGCCAGTAGTACAACCGGGACACCAAAAGAGACCCAGTACTTC.

The chain links TRBV27 to TRBJ2-7, with D maybe TRBD1 (5 bases). V was clipped by 3 bases and J by 2 bases, with 11 bases between them. The CDR3 has 14 amino acids. Germline V lookup: CDR1 MNHEY, CDR2 SMNVEV (reference sequence). DNA of the CDR3: TGTGCCAGCAGTTTGCAGCCAGGGCCCTACGAGCAGTACTTC. Translating gives CASSLQPGPYEQYF.

This chain joins TRBV9 and TRBJ2-5; 7 bases line up with TRBD2. In germline, CDR1 is SGDLS, CDR2 YYNGEE. This CDR3 is 15 amino acids long. The J segment lost 5 bases and the V segment lost 4 bases, leaving 11 bases of the junction unmatched. The CDR3 loop reads CASSPGGGPGETQYF. In DNA, the CDR3 is TGTGCCAGCAGCCCTGGGGGAGGGCCAGGGGAGACCCAGTACTTC.

There are many counts of this clonotype. The V call is TRBV28, the J call TRBJ2-7, with 9 nucleotides matching TRBD2. Germline-derived CDR1 and CDR2 are MDHEN and SYDVKM. The CDR3 has 15 amino acids. With V trimmed by 2 bases and J by 5 bases, 7 bases remained unmatched. This CDR3 reads CASSLGLAIRNEQYF. The CDR3 DNA is TGTGCCAGCAGTTTAGGACTAGCGATTAGGAACGAGCAGTACTTC.

In its sample, this clonotype was seen many times. The genes are TRBV7-9 and TRBJ1-4; perhaps TRBD1 as D (5 bases). The CDR3 length is 15 residues. V was clipped by 5 bases and J by 5 bases, with 15 bases between them. Germline V gene lookup returns CDR1 SEHNR and CDR2 FQNEAQ (reference sequence). CDR3 amino acids: CASSPTTAKNEKLFF. The CDR3 DNA sequence: TGTGCCAGCAGCCCGACGACAGCTAAAAATGAAAAACTGTTTTTT.

The DNA for the CDR3 is TGTGCCAGCAGTGCCCCCCCGGGACTAGCGAGCAATGAGCAGTTCTTC. It encodes CASSAPPGLASNEQFF. The chain combines TRBV28 with TRBJ2-1, with 10 bases fitting TRBD2. CDR1 and CDR2 from the germline V gene are MDHEN and SYDVKM. With V trimmed by 5 bases and J by 6 bases, 10 bases remained unmatched. This CDR3 contains 16 residues.

The chain employs TRBV3-1 and TRBJ1-5; maybe TRBD1 (6 bases). Germline V lookup: CDR1 LGHDT, CDR2 YNNKEL (reference sequence). Trimming left V 3 bases short and J 5 bases short, with 14 bases between. This CDR3 has 15 residues. CDR3 in DNA: TGTGCCAGCAGCCAGGAGGGGGTACGGGATCAGCCCCAGCATTTT. It specifies CASSQEGVRDQPQHF.

This clonotype came up a few times. The chain recombines TRBV7-8 with TRBJ2-1; D possibly corresponds to TRBD2 (6 bases). The CDR3 spans 13 residues. Germline loops: CDR1 SGHVS, CDR2 FQNEAQ. The germline V and J ends were trimmed by 4 bases and 13 bases, with 17 bases remaining between them. CDR3 nucleotides: TGTGCCAGCAGCTCGACTAGTTTTAAGGTACAGTTCTTC. This sequence encodes CASSSTSFKVQFF. The full variable domain, rest sourced from reference TRBV7-8 and TRBJ2-1, is GAGVSQSPRYKVAKRGQDVALRCDPISGHVSLFWYQQALGQGPEFLTYFQNEAQLDKSGLPSDRFFAERPEGSVSTLKIQRTQQEDSAVYLCASSSTSFKVQFFGPGTRLTVL.